This T cell receptor beta chain was sequenced during a study of T cell responses to AZD1222 COVID-19 vaccine. Regarding the study as a whole: There were repertoire samples only from the period after the peak T cell response.

With V trimmed by 6 bases and J by 5 bases, 4 bases remained unmatched. This CDR3 is built from 13 residues. Germline-derived CDR1 and CDR2 are MNHEY and SVGAGI. The protocol was immunoSEQ multiplex PCR, while the TCRdb copy is restricted to in-frame clones and leaves out a portion. The sample yields about 130,000 clones, about 93% seen once. Details on this clone: Its target is unknown.

The genes are TRBV6-5 and TRBJ1-1; 9 nucleotides line up with TRBD1. Specimen: peripheral blood, collected on day 0 of AZD1222 vaccination. This TCR came from an adult in good health. Here the CDR3 reads CASRQDRGTEAFF. The CDR3 nucleotides are TGTGCCAGCAGGCAGGACAGGGGAACTGAAGCTTTCTTT.